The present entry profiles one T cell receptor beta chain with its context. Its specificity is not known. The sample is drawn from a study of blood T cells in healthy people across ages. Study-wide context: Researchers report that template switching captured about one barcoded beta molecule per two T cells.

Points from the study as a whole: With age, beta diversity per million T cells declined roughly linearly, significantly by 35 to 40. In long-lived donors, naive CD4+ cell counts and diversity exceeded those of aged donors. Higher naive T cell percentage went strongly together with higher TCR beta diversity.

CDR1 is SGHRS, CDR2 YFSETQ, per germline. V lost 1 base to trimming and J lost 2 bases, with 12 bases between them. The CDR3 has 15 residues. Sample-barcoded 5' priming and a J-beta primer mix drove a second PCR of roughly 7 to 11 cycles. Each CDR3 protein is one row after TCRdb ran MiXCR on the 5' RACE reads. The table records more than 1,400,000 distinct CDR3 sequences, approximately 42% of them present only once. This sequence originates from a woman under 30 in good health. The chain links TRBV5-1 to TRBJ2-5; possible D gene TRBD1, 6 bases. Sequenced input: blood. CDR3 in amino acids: CASSLTGSGQETQYF. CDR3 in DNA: TGCGCCAGCAGCTTGACAGGGAGTGGACAAGAGACCCAGTACTTC.